This T cell receptor beta chain was found in a study of T cells after yellow fever vaccination. Study-wide context: Preparing low-cell-number fractions relied on SMART-Seq v4 Ultra Low Input. General study results and limits: Compared with primary, the secondary response was weaker and peaked at day 5, not 15. Booster samples showed a return of most primary-vaccination clones (almost 97% CD4, 80% to 90% CD8).

One entry per CDR3 protein, called by TCRdb with MiXCR from the 5' RACE reads. The table shows about 170,000 distinct CDR3 sequences, with approximately 11% occurring only once. This CDR3 contains 17 residues. Germline CDR1 SGHTA, CDR2 FQGTGA. This clonotype has ten or more counts. Its antigen is unknown. One end of the junction varies from germline; a read error may be responsible. The chain couples TRBV7-3 to TRBJ2-1; no clear D. The sequence was obtained from a man between 18 and 29 years old who received the YFV17D yellow fever vaccine. The sequences come from CD8+ T cells sorted from PBMCs, collected 15 days after the yellow fever booster vaccination. In nucleotides, the CDR3 is TGTGCCAGCAGCTTAACGCCCTACCTCCACTCCCACAATGAGCAGTTCTTC. Protein: CASSLTPYLHSHNEQFF.